This T cell receptor (beta chain) comes out of a study of blood T cell repertoires in COVID-19. Study as a whole: There were acute and convalescent COVID-19 samples, and they came from the United States, Italy and Spain. T cells, B-cell-depleted T cells, or PBMCs supplied cDNA or gDNA.

Per the original data handling: Researchers report that nucleated cell counts were estimated from reference gene primer amplification. Profiled with immunoSEQ multiplex PCR; TCRdb holds only in-frame clones, not every one. V, J and clone size reflect that table, while D and trimming were determined from the DNA. The data hold about 200,000 clones, with about 83% observed a single time. The sample was peripheral blood. The source of this sequence is a woman between 45 and 60 years old with acute or convalescent COVID-19.

CDR3 DNA: TGTGCCAGTAGTATAGTCGGTAGCCCCGGGGAGCTGTTTTTT. Its protein product is CASSIVGSPGELFF. V gene TRBV19 combines with J gene TRBJ2-2; D uncertain. CDR3 length: 14 residues. Germline CDR1 LNHDA, CDR2 SQIVND (reference sequence). V was clipped by 1 base and J by 6 bases, with 9 bases between them.